Listed below are T cell receptor beta chains from one sample, sequenced in a study of blood T cell repertoires in COVID-19. The method was immunoSEQ multiplex PCR; TCRdb's version includes in-frame clones alone and lacks a portion of them. The sample has roughly 150,000 clones, roughly 80% seen once. Source material: PBMCs or T cells enriched from blood (not recorded which). The source of these receptors is a woman in her sixties who had recovered from COVID-19. Both conserved end residues are trimmed from each CDR3.

v_call	j_call	cdr3_aa
TRBV9	TRBJ2-5	ASSVAVLAQETQY
TRBV11-2	TRBJ1-4	ASSSLSRGTNEKLF
TRBV30	TRBJ2-2	AWRGRLAGANTGELF
TRBV18	TRBJ1-4	ASSPQFAGGATNEKLF
TRBV5-1	TRBJ1-2	ASSLGDRGWFYGYT
TRBV2	TRBJ1-3	ASSQTGGSSGNTIY
TRBV15	TRBJ2-5	ATSRSRLSPGETQY
TRBV30	TRBJ1-1	ARSWAEGNTEAF
TRBV6-5	TRBJ1-4	ASLGGTSEKLF
TRBV11-2	TRBJ2-3	ASSYIGTGGLGDTQY
TRBV10-3	TRBJ2-4	AISDSRDTENIQY
TRBV6-6	TRBJ1-1	ASRDKNTEAF
TRBV5-1	TRBJ2-3	ASSLSGLEGDTQY
TRBV30	TRBJ1-2	AWGGAGWLADYGYT
TRBV19	TRBJ2-5	ASSWASGETQY
TRBV7-2	TRBJ2-3	ASSLLAGGSTDTQY
TRBV5-1	TRBJ2-2	ASTGPGEAGELF
TRBV18	TRBJ1-1	ASSLNRDRVSGEAF
TRBV11-2	TRBJ2-1	ASSSGTSGPYNEQF
TRBV2	TRBJ2-3	ASSDPASGGGDTQY
TRBV21-1	TRBJ1-5	ASSNSCQGDQPQH
TRBV19	TRBJ1-4	ASSIQGEKLF
TRBV27	TRBJ2-1	ASRGLAPDNEQF
TRBV30	TRBJ1-2	AWIPGQGYGYT
TRBV9	TRBJ2-1	ASSVKGLTGTYNEQF
TRBV2	TRBJ2-7	ASTGTGGRNEQY
TRBV11-2	TRBJ2-5	ASSLVTGGLETQY
TRBV6-4	TRBJ1-6	ASSPIRGGNSPLH
TRBV5-4	TRBJ2-1	ASSLAGGFSYNEQF
TRBV9	TRBJ2-1	ASTSRREDHNEQF
TRBV6-5	TRBJ1-1	ASSTGTANTEAF
TRBV29-1	TRBJ2-3	SLQGYTDTQY
TRBV9	TRBJ2-7	ASSVGSGGGVEQY
TRBV20-1	TRBJ2-1	SADYGNEQF
TRBV7-2	TRBJ1-1	ASSFQDSMAAF
TRBV27	TRBJ1-6	ASSWDGQQGWSPLH
TRBV5-1	TRBJ1-2	ASSLEMETGSHGYT
TRBV27	TRBJ1-1	ASSLFPGGTEAF
TRBV6-5	TRBJ2-3	ASSMGGGTDTQY
TRBV25-1	TRBJ2-7	ASSPGTASYEQY
TRBV10-3	TRBJ1-4	AISSPTNEKLF
TRBV25-1	TRBJ1-1	ASSRRGPNTEAF
TRBV24-1	TRBJ2-5	ATSDSGGQETQY
TRBV19	TRBJ1-5	ASNQGWLQPQH
TRBV20-1	TRBJ1-2	SARVPNGYT
TRBV18	TRBJ1-1	ASSPGGETEAF
TRBV19	TRBJ2-7	ASSLSGSSLYEQY
TRBV2	TRBJ2-1	ASSDRTGAYNEQF
TRBV27	TRBJ2-7	ASGAHDRVPYEQY
TRBV19	TRBJ2-7	ASSPRTGGPEQY
TRBV5-6	TRBJ2-3	ASSPGTDTQY